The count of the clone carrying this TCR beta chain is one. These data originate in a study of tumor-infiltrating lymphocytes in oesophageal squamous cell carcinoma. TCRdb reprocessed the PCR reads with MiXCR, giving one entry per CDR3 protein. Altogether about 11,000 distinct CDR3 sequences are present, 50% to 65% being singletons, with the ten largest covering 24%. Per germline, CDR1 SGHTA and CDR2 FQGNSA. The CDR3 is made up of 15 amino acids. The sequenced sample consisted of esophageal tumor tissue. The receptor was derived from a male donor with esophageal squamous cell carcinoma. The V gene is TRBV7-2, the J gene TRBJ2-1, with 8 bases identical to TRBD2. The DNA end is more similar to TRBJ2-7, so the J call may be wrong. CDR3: CASSLRGADVNEQYF. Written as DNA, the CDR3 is TGTGCCAGCAGCTTGCGGGGGGCCGATGTCAACGAGCAGTACTTC.